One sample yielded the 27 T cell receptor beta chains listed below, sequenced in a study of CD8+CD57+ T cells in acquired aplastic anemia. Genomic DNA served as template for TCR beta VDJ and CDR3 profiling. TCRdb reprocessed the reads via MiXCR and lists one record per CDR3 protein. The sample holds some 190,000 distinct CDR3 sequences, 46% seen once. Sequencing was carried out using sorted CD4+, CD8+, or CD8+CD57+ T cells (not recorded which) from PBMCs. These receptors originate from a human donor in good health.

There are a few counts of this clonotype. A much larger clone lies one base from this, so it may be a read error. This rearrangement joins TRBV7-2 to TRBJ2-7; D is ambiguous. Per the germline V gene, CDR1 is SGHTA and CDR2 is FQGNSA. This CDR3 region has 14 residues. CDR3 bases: TGTGCCAGCAGCTTAGGGAGCCGATCCTACGAGCGGTACTTC. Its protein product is CASSLGSRSYERYF. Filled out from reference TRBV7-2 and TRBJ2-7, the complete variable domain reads GAGVSQSPSNKVTEKGKDVELRCDPISGHTALYWYRQSLGQGLEFLIYFQGNSAPDKSGLPSDRFSAERTGGSVSTLTIQRTQQEDSAVYLCASSLGSRSYERYFGPGTRLTVT.

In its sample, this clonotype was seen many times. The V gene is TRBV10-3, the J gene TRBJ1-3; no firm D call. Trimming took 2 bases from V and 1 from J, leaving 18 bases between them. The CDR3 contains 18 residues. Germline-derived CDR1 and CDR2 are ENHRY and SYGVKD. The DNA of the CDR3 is TGTGCCATCAGTGAGCCTCGGGGAGCGGCAAGGTCTGGAAACACCATATATTTT. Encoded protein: CAISEPRGAARSGNTIYF.

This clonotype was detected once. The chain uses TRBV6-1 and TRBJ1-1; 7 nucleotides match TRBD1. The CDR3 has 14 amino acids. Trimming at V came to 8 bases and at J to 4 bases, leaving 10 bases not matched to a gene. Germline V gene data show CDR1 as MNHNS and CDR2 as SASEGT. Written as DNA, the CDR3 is TGTGCCAGCCGAAGTAGACAGGGTGGCACTGAAGCTTTCTTT. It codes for CASRSRQGGTEAFF.

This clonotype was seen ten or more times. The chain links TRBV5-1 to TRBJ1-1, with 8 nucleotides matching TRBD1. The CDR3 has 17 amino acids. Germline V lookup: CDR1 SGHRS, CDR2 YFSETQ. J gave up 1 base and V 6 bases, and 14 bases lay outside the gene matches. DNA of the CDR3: TGCGCCAGCAAAAGGACAGGGTCGGGGGAAGGGAACACTGAAGCTTTCTTT. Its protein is CASKRTGSGEGNTEAFF.

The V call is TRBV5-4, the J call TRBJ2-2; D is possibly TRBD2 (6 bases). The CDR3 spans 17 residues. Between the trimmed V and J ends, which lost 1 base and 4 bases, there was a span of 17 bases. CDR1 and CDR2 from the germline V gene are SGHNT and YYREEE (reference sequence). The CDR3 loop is CASSLTSRQLLTGELFF. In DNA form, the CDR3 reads TGTGCCAGCAGCTTGACTAGCAGACAACTCCTCACCGGGGAGCTGTTTTTT.

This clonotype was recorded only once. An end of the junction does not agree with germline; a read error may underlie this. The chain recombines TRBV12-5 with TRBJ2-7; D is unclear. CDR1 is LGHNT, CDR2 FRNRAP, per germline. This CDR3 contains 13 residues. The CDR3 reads CASGLPDAYEQYF. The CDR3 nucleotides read TGTGCTAGTGGTTTACCAGACGCCTATGAGCAGTACTTC.

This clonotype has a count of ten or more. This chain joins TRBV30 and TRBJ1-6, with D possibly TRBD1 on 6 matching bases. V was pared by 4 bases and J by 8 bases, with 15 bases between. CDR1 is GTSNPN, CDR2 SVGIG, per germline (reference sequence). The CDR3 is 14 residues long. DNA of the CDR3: TGTGCCTGGAAGGGGGACTTAGGGCATTCACCCCTCCACTTT. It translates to CAWKGDLGHSPLHF. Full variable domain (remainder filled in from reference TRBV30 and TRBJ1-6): SQTIHQWPATLVQPVGSPLSLECTVEGTSNPNLYWYRQAAGRGLQLLFYSVGIGQISSEVPQNLSASRPQDRQFILSSKKLLLSDSGFYLCAWKGDLGHSPLHFGNGTRLTVT.

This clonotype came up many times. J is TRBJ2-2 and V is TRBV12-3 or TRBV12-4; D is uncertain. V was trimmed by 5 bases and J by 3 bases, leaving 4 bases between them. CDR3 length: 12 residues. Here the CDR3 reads CASSLHTGELFF. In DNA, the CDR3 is TGTGCCAGCAGTCTCCACACCGGGGAGCTGTTTTTT.

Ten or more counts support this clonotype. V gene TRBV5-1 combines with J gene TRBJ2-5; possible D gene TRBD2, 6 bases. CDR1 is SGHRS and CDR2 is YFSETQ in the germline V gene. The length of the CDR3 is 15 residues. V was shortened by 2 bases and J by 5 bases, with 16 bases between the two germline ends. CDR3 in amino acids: CASSLGDSRAETQYF. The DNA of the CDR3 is TGCGCCAGCAGCTTAGGGGACTCTCGGGCGGAGACCCAGTACTTC. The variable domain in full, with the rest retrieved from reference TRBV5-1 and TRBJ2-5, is KAGVTQTPRYLIKTRGQQVTLSCSPISGHRSVSWYQQTPGQGLQFLFEYFSETQRNKGNFPGRFSGRQFSNSRSEMNVSTLELGDSALYLCASSLGDSRAETQYFGPGTRLLVL.

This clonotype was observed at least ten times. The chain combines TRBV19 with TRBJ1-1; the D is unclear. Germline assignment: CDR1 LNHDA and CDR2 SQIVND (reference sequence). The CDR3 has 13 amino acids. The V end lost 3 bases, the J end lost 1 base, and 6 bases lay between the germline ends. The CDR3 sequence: CASSIRENTEAFF. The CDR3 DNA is TGTGCCAGTAGTATCCGGGAGAACACTGAAGCTTTCTTT. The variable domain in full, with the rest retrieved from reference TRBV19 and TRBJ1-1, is DGGITQSPKYLFRKEGQNVTLSCEQNLNHDAMYWYRQDPGQGLRLIYYSQIVNDFQKGDIAEGYSVSREKKESFPLTVTSAQKNPTAFYLCASSIRENTEAFFGQGTRLTVV.

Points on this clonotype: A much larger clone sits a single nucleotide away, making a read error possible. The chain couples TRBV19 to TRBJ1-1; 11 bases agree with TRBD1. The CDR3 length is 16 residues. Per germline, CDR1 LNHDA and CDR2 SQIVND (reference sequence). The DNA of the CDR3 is TGTGCCAGTAGTACCCCGGGACAGGGGGTGAACGCTGAAGCTTTCTTT. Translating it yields CASSTPGQGVNAEAFF.

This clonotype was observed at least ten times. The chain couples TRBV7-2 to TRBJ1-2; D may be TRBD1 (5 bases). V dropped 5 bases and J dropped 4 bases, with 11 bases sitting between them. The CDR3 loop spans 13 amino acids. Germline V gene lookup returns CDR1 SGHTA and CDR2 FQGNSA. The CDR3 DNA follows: TGTGCCAGCAGCCTCGGTGGGGCCTATGGCTACACCTTC. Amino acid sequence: CASSLGGAYGYTF.

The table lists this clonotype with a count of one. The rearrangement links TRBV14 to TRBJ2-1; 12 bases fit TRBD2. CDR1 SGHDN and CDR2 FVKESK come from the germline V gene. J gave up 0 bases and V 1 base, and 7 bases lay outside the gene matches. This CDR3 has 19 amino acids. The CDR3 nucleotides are TGTGCCAGCAGCCAAGCGGAGGGACTAGCGGGCTGCTCCTACAATGAGCAGTTCTTC. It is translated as CASSQAEGLAGCSYNEQFF.

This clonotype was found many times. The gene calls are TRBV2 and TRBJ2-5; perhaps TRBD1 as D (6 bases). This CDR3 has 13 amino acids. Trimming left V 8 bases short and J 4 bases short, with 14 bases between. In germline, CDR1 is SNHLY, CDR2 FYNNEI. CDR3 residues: CASSQGSRETQYF. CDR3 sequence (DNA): TGTGCCAGCTCTCAGGGGAGTCGAGAGACCCAGTACTTC.

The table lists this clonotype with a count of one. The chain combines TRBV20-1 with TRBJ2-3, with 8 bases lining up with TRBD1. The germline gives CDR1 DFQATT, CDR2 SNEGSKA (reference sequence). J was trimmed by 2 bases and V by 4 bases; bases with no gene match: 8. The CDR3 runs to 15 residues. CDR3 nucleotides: TGCAGTGCTATCGACAGGGGCACGCACACAGATACGCAGTATTTT. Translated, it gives CSAIDRGTHTDTQYF.

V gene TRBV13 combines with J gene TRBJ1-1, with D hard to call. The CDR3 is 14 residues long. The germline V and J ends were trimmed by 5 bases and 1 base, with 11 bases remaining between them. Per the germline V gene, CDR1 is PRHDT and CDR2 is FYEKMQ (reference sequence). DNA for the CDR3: TGTGCCAGCAGCCCGGAAGCAGGGAACACTGAAGCTTTCTTT. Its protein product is CASSPEAGNTEAFF.

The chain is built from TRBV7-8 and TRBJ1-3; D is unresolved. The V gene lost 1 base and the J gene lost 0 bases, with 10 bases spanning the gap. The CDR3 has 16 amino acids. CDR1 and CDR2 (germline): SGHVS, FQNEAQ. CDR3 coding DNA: TGTGCCAGCAGCTTAGGTGTGCAGTCCTCTGGAAACACCATATATTTT. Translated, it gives CASSLGVQSSGNTIYF.

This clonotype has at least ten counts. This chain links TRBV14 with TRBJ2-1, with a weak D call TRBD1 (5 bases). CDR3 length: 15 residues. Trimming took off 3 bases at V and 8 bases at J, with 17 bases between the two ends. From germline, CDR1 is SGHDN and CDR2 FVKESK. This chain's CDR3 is CASSHFSSIRDEQFF. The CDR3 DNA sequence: TGTGCCAGCAGCCACTTTAGCTCCATCAGGGATGAGCAGTTCTTC. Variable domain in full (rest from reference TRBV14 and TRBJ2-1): EAGVTQFPSHSVIEKGQTVTLRCDPISGHDNLYWYRRVMGKEIKFLLHFVKESKQDESGMPNNRFLAERTGGTYSTLKVQPAELEDSGVYFCASSHFSSIRDEQFFGPGTRLTVL.

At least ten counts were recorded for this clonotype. CDR3 sequence: CASSGRGQGVNQPQHF. The CDR3 nucleotides read TGTGCCAGCAGCGGGAGAGGACAGGGAGTTAATCAGCCCCAGCATTTT. V usage is TRBV5-6 and J usage is TRBJ1-5, with 8 bases matching TRBD1. The V segment lost 4 bases and the J segment 4 bases; nucleotides outside the gene matches: 10. CDR3 length: 16 residues. Germline CDR1 is SGHDT and CDR2 is YYEEEE.

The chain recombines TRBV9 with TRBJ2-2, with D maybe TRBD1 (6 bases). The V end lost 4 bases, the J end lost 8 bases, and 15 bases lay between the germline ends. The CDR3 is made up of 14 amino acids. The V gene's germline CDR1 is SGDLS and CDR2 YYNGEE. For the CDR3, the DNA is TGTGCCAGCAGCCTGGGACGGCAGGGGGGGGAGCTGTTTTTT. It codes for CASSLGRQGGELFF.

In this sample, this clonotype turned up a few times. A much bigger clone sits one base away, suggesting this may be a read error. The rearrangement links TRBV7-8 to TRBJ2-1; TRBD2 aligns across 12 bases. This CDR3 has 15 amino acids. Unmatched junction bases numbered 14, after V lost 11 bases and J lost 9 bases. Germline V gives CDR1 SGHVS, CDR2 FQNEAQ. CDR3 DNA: TGTGCCGGCAACCGACTAGCGGGAGTTCGTGGTGAGCAGTTCTTC. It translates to CAGNRLAGVRGEQFF. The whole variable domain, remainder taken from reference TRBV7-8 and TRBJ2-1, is GAGVSQSPRYKVAKRGQDVALRCDPISGHVSLFWYQQALGQGPEFLTYFQNEAQLDKSGLPSDRFFAERPEGSVSTLKIQRTQQEDSAVYLCAGNRLAGVRGEQFFGPGTRLTVL.

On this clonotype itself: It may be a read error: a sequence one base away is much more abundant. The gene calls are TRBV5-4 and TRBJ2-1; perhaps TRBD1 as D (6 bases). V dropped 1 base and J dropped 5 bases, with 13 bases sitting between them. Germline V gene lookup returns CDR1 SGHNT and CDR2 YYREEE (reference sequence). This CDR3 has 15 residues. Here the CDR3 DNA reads TGTGCCAGCAGCTTGCAGAGCAGGGGTGACAATGAGCAGTTCTTC. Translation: CASSLQSRGDNEQFF. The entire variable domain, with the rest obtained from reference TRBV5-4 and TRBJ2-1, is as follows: ETGVTQSPTHLIKTRGQQVTLRCSSQSGHNTVSWYQQALGQGPQFIFQYYREEENGRGNFPPRFSGLQFPNYSSELNVNALELDDSALYLCASSLQSRGDNEQFFGPGTRLTVL.

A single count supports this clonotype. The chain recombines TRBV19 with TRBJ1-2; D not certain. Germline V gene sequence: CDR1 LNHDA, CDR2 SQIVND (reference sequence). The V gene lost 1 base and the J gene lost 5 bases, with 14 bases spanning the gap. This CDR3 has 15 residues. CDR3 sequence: CASSIGAGGLYGYTF. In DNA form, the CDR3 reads TGTGCCAGTAGTATAGGAGCCGGCGGACTGTATGGCTACACCTTC.

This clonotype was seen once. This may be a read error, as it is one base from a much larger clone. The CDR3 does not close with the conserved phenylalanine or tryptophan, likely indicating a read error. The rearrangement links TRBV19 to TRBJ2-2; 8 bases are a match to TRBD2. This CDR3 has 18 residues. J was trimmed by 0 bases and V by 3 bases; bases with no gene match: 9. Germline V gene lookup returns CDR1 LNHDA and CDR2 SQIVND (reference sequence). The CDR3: CASSMNAIAGPNTGELFL. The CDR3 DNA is TGTGCCAGTAGTATGAATGCTATAGCGGGACCGAACACCGGGGAGCTGTTTCTT.

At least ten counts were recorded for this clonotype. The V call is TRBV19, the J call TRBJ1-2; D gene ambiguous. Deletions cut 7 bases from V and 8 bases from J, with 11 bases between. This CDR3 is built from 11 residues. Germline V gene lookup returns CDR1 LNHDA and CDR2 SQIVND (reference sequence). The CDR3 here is CASTAGVGYTF. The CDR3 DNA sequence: TGTGCCAGTACGGCCGGGGTCGGCTACACCTTC.

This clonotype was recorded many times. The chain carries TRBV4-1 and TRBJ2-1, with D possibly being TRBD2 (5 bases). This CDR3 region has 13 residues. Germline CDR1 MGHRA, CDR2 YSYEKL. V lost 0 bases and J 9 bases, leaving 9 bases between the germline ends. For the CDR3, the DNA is TGCGCCAGCAGCCAAGATCAGCGGAGTGAGCAGTTCTTC. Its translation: CASSQDQRSEQFF.

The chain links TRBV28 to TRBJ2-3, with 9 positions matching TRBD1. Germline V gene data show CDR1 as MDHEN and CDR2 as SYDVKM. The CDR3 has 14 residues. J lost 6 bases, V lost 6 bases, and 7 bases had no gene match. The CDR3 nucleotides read TGTGCCAGCAGGGCTGACAGGGGGAGGGATACGCAGTATTTT. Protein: CASRADRGRDTQYF.